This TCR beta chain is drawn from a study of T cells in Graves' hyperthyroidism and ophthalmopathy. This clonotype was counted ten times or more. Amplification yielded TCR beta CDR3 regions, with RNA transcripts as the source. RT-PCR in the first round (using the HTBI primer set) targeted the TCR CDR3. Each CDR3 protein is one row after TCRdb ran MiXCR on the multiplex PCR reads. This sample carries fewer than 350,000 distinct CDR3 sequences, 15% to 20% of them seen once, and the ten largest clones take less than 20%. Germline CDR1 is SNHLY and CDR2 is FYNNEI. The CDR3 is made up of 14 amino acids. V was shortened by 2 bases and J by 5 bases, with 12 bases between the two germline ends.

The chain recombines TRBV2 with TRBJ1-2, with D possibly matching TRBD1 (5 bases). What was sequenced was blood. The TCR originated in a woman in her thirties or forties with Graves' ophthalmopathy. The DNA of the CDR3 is TGTGCCAGCAGTGAATATAGGGGTCGATATGGCTACACCTTC. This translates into CASSEYRGRYGYTF.